The T cell receptor beta chain under discussion was sequenced for a study of vaccination effects on CD4 cells after COVID-19. Overall study findings and caveats: There was only 1 of 255 vaccine-induced clones in healthy vaccinees that cross-reacted with common cold coronaviruses.

Details on this clone: Its target is not known.

The CDR3 consists of 18 residues. Sequencing was performed with immunoSEQ multiplex PCR; in TCRdb, only in-frame clones are kept and a portion is missing. The sample holds about 22,000 clones, 73% seen once. Sequencing followed a ViraFEST assay step that expanded antigen-specific CD4+ T cells with viral peptide pools. Cells that had been cultured for 10 days were the source of isolated CD4+ T cells. Vaccinated participants had no history of SARS-CoV-2 infection and tested negative for nucleocapsid antibodies. Wells containing approximately 2 million PBMC each were cultured with around 9.1 IU/ml IL-2 and around 10 ug/ml peptides. Half of the medium was exchanged for IL-2 medium on both days 3 and 7.

This receptor was obtained from a human donor who received a COVID-19 vaccine. The starting material was CD4+ T cells from PBMCs cultured with HCoV-NL63 spike peptides, obtained before COVID-19 vaccination. The genes are TRBV1 and TRBJ1-2. TRBV1 is annotated as a pseudogene. The CDR3 spells CTSNLDPPGPSYESGYTF. CDR3 in DNA: TGCACCAGCAACCTAGATCCGCCGGGCCCCTCCTACGAGAGTGGCTACACCTTC.